Listed below are T cell receptor beta chains from one sample, sequenced in a study of CD8 T cells in Susac syndrome. TCRdb recomputed calls from the immunoSEQ multiplex PCR reads with MiXCR, one row per CDR3 protein. The data show around 100,000 distinct CDR3 sequences, roughly 96% seen once. The sample taken for sequencing was CD8+ T cells from PBMCs. The receptors come from a human donor with Susac syndrome. Both conserved end residues are part of each CDR3. The D gene is left open where the match is weak. The size entry is marked missing in some rows and otherwise reads once, few, many or a size class.

clone_size: .; j_call: TRBJ1-6; v_call: TRBV6-1; cdr3_length: 13; d_call: .; cdr3_nt: TGTGCCAGCAGTGAAACAAACACGTCACCCCTCCACTTT; cdr3_aa: CASSETNTSPLHF
clone_size: .; j_call: TRBJ2-1; v_call: TRBV3-1; cdr3_length: 17; d_call: TRBD2; cdr3_nt: TGTGCCAGCAGCCACGGATCCGGGACTAGCGGGTACAATGAGCAGTTCTTC; cdr3_aa: CASSHGSGTSGYNEQFF
clone_size: .; j_call: TRBJ2-5; v_call: TRBV4-2; cdr3_length: 17; d_call: .; cdr3_nt: TGTGCCAGCAGCCAATTCCTTATAGGCGACAGCCAAGAGACCCAGTACTTC; cdr3_aa: CASSQFLIGDSQETQYF
clone_size: .; j_call: TRBJ2-3; v_call: TRBV11-2; cdr3_length: 13; d_call: TRBD2; cdr3_nt: TGTGCCAGCAGCAAACTAGCGGGAGATACGCAGTATTTT; cdr3_aa: CASSKLAGDTQYF
clone_size: .; j_call: TRBJ2-3; v_call: TRBV24-1; cdr3_length: 19; d_call: .; cdr3_nt: TGTGCCACCAGTGACCCCGAACCGGGGGCCGATGGCTCCACAGATACGCAGTATTTT; cdr3_aa: CATSDPEPGADGSTDTQYF
clone_size: .; j_call: TRBJ2-3; v_call: TRBV6-4; cdr3_length: 15; d_call: TRBD2; cdr3_nt: TGTGCCAGCAGTGACGGAGCGGGGGGGCCCGATACGCAGTATTTT; cdr3_aa: CASSDGAGGPDTQYF
clone_size: .; j_call: TRBJ2-5; v_call: TRBV20-1; cdr3_length: 16; d_call: TRBD2; cdr3_nt: TGCAGTGCCCGGTCTGAGGTAGCGGGAGAAAGCGAGACCCAGTACTTC; cdr3_aa: CSARSEVAGESETQYF
clone_size: .; j_call: TRBJ2-1; v_call: TRBV20-1; cdr3_length: 13; d_call: .; cdr3_nt: TGCAGTGCTAGGCGTCCTTCCTACAATGAGCAGTTCTTC; cdr3_aa: CSARRPSYNEQFF
clone_size: .; j_call: TRBJ1-2; v_call: TRBV5-1; cdr3_length: 14; d_call: .; cdr3_nt: TGCGCCAGCAGCCCGGACCCTGCACTTAATGGCTACACCTTC; cdr3_aa: CASSPDPALNGYTF
clone_size: .; j_call: TRBJ2-4; v_call: TRBV27; cdr3_length: 16; d_call: .; cdr3_nt: TGTGCCAGCAGTTCATTCCAGGGGAGAACCAAAAACATTCAGTACTTC; cdr3_aa: CASSSFQGRTKNIQYF
clone_size: .; j_call: TRBJ2-1; v_call: TRBV3-1; cdr3_length: 18; d_call: .; cdr3_nt: TGTGCCAGCAGCCAGAGGGGGGTTGCCTCTCATCCCAACAATGAGCAGTTCTTC; cdr3_aa: CASSQRGVASHPNNEQFF
clone_size: .; j_call: TRBJ2-3; v_call: TRBV7-3; cdr3_length: 15; d_call: .; cdr3_nt: TGTGCCAGCAGCCCTATCGGGGCCAGGGGAGATACGCAGTATTTT; cdr3_aa: CASSPIGARGDTQYF
clone_size: .; j_call: TRBJ2-3; v_call: TRBV20-1; cdr3_length: 13; d_call: .; cdr3_nt: TGCAGTGCCTTGCCGGGGAGCACAGATACGCAGTATTTT; cdr3_aa: CSALPGSTDTQYF
clone_size: .; j_call: TRBJ2-7; v_call: TRBV29-1; cdr3_length: 12; d_call: .; cdr3_nt: TGCAGCGTTGATGGGCAGGGCTACGAGCAGTACTTC; cdr3_aa: CSVDGQGYEQYF
clone_size: .; j_call: TRBJ1-1; v_call: TRBV5-4; cdr3_length: 14; d_call: .; cdr3_nt: TGTGCCAGCAGCCGGGGAGGTGTAAGGACTGAAGCTTTCTTT; cdr3_aa: CASSRGGVRTEAFF
clone_size: .; j_call: TRBJ2-5; v_call: TRBV2; cdr3_length: 17; d_call: TRBD2; cdr3_nt: TGTGCCAGCAGTGAACCCTTACTAGCGGGAGTAGGAGAGACCCAGTACTTC; cdr3_aa: CASSEPLLAGVGETQYF
clone_size: .; j_call: TRBJ2-7; v_call: TRBV18; cdr3_length: 15; d_call: TRBD1; cdr3_nt: TGTGCCAGCTCCCGCGACCTAGGGACAGCCTACGAGCAGTACTTC; cdr3_aa: CASSRDLGTAYEQYF
clone_size: .; j_call: TRBJ2-7; v_call: TRBV13; cdr3_length: 13; d_call: TRBD1; cdr3_nt: TGTGCCAGCAGCGGACAGGGTACCTACGAGCAGTACTTC; cdr3_aa: CASSGQGTYEQYF
clone_size: .; j_call: TRBJ1-2; v_call: TRBV2; cdr3_length: 11; d_call: .; cdr3_nt: TGTGCCAGCAGTGACTCGGGCGGCTACACCTTC; cdr3_aa: CASSDSGGYTF
clone_size: once; j_call: TRBJ2-4; v_call: TRBV9; cdr3_length: 18; d_call: TRBD2; cdr3_nt: TGTGCCAGCAGCGTAGGAGTCGGGGGGGCTATAGCCAAAAACATTCAGTACTTC; cdr3_aa: CASSVGVGGAIAKNIQYF
clone_size: .; j_call: TRBJ2-7; v_call: TRBV2; cdr3_length: 11; d_call: .; cdr3_nt: TGTGCCAGCAGACTGTCCCGCGAGCAGTACTTC; cdr3_aa: CASRLSREQYF
clone_size: .; j_call: TRBJ2-3; v_call: TRBV28; cdr3_length: 14; d_call: .; cdr3_nt: TGTGCCAGCAGTTTGTACACTAGCACAGATACGCAGTATTTT; cdr3_aa: CASSLYTSTDTQYF